The sequence of this TCR beta chain was determined in a study of early T cells in non-severe SARS-CoV-2 infection. TCRdb used MiXCR to reprocess the 5' RACE reads, holding one entry per CDR3 protein. Here the sample spans more than 20,000 distinct CDR3 sequences, around 4.2% being singletons. The sequence derives from an adult who was a healthcare worker with PCR-confirmed SARS-CoV-2 infection or an uninfected control (not recorded which). The sample consisted of whole blood.

This CDR3 is CASGISGTYEQYF. The CDR3 DNA is TGTGCCAGCGGTATTAGCGGGACCTACGAGCAGTACTTC. V usage is TRBV6-5 and J usage is TRBJ2-7; 8 bases align to TRBD2. The CDR3 contains 13 residues. Germline lookup yields CDR1 MNHEY and CDR2 SVGAGI. V trimming: 8 bases; J trimming: 2 bases; junction bases outside the gene matches: 5.